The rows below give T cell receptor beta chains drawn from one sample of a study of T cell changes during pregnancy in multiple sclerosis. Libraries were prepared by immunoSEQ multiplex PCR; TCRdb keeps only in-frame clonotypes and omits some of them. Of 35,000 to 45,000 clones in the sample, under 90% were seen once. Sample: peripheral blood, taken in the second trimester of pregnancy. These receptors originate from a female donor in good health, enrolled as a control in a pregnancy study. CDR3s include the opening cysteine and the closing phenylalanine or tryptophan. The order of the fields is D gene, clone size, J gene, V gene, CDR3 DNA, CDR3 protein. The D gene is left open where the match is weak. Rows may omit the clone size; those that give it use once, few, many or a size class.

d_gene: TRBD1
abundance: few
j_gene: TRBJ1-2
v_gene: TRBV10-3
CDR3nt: TGTGCCATCAGCGACACAGGGGGAGTAGGGGGTGGTGGCTACACCTTC
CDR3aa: CAISDTGGVGGGGYTF

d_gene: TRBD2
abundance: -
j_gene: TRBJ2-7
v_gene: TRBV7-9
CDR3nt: TGTGCCAGCAGCTCCTTAAGCGGGACTAGGGGCGAGCAGTACTTC
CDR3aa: CASSSLSGTRGEQYF

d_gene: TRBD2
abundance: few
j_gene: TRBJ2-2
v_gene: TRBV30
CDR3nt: TGTGCCTGGAGCGAGACTAGCGGGAGCACCGGGGAGCTGTTTTTT
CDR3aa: CAWSETSGSTGELFF

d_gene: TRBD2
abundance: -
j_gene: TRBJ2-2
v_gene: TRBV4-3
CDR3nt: TGCGCCAGCAGCCTGCTCGGGCTAGCGGGGGGGCGCGACACCGGGGAGCTGTTTTTT
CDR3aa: CASSLLGLAGGRDTGELFF

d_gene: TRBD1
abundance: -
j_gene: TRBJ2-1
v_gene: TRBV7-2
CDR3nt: TGTGCCAGCAGCTTAGCGGCAGGGGGCGGACCTACATCTGGTGAGCAGTTCTTC
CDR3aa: CASSLAAGGGPTSGEQFF

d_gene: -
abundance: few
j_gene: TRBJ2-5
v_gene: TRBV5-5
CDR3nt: TGTGCCAGCAGCTTGATCGGCGGGTCCCAAGAGACCCAGTACTTC
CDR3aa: CASSLIGGSQETQYF

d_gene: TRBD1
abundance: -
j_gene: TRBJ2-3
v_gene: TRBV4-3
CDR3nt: TGCGCCAGCAGCCAAGATGGCGAGACAGGGGGCGGTACGCAGTATTTT
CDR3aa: CASSQDGETGGGTQYF

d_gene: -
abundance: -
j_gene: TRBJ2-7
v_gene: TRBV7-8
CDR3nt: TGTGCCAGCCGTTTGGGGGGGGGCGTCGAGCAGTACTTC
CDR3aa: CASRLGGGVEQYF

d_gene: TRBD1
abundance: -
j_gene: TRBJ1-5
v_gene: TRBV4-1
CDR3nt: TGCGCCAGCAGCCCCCAGGGGGCAGGGAATCAGCCCCAGCATTTT
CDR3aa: CASSPQGAGNQPQHF

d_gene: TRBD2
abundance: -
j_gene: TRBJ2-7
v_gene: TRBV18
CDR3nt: TGTGCCAGCTCAGCCTCAACTAGCGGGGTCGTCTACGAGCAGTACTTC
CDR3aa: CASSASTSGVVYEQYF

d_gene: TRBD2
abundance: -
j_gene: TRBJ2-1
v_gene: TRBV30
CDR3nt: TGTGCCTGGAGTGGAGCTGGGAGGGGCGAGCAGTTCTTC
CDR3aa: CAWSGAGRGEQFF

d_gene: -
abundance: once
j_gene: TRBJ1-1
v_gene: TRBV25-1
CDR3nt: TGTGCCAGCAGTCGGGGGGGCCAGCTCACTGAAGCTTTCTTT
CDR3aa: CASSRGGQLTEAFF

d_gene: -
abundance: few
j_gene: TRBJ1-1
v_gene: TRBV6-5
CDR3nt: TGTGCCAGCAGGGCGGGAGTGGGTGAAGCTTTCTTT
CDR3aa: CASRAGVGEAFF

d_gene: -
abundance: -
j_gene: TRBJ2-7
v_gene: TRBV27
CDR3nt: TGTGCCAGCAGTTCCCTTAAAACCTCAGGGGCCCTCTACGAGCAGTACTTC
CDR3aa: CASSSLKTSGALYEQYF

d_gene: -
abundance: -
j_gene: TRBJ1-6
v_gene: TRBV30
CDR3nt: TGTGCCTTAGGGGCCAATCCAAATTCACCCCTCCACTTT
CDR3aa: CALGANPNSPLHF

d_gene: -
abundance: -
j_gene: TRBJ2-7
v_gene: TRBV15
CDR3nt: TGTGCCACCAGCGTACTCCCAGACACCGGCCTCGAGCAGTACTTC
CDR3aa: CATSVLPDTGLEQYF

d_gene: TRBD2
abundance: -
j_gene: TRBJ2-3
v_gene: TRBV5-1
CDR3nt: TGCGCCAGCAGCTTGACGGCGGGAGGGCCTGATACGCAGTATTTT
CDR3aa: CASSLTAGGPDTQYF

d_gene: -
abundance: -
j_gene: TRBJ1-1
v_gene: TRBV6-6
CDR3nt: TGTGCCAGCAGTCGACAGATGAACACTGAAGCTTTCTTT
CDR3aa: CASSRQMNTEAFF

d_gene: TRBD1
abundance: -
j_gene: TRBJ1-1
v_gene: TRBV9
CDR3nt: TGTGCCAGCAGCGCTCAACCGGGACAGGGCGAAGCTTTCTTT
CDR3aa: CASSAQPGQGEAFF